Each of the 18 T cell receptor beta chains below was sequenced from the same sample in a study of Graves' ophthalmopathy and Graves' hyperthyroidism. The study amplified TCR beta CDR3 regions using RNA transcripts. The first-round RT-PCR employed HTBI primers together with the Qiagen OneStep RT-PCR kit. A multiplex PCR was then performed as the second round. From the multiplex PCR reads, TCRdb called clonotypes with MiXCR, one entry per CDR3 protein. The table lists 450,000 to 600,000 distinct CDR3 sequences, approximately 37% of them singletons, with about 4% in the top ten. The specimen sequenced was peripheral blood or thyroid tissue (not recorded which). The source is an adult man with Graves' hyperthyroidism.

This clonotype was recorded a few times. The V gene is TRBV12-3 or TRBV12-4, the J gene TRBJ2-6; D is unresolved. V lost 4 bases to trimming and J lost 0 bases, with 13 bases between them. CDR3 length: 17 residues. The CDR3 sequence is CASSYSLWLSGANVLTF. CDR3 coding DNA: TGTGCCAGCAGTTACTCGTTATGGCTCTCTGGGGCCAACGTCCTGACTTTC.

This clonotype was seen at least ten times. The chain is built from TRBV12-3 or TRBV12-4 and TRBJ2-5; TRBD2 matches 9 bases. This CDR3 contains 15 residues. V lost 5 bases, J lost 4 bases, and 8 bases stayed unmatched. Here the CDR3 DNA reads TGTGCCAGCAGTCCCCTCGCGGGGGGGCGAGAGACCCAGTACTTC. It yields the protein CASSPLAGGRETQYF.

The sample holds a few counts of this clonotype. The chain joins TRBV6-6 to TRBJ1-1, with 10 nucleotides matching TRBD1. CDR1 is MNHNY and CDR2 is SVGAGI in the germline V gene (reference sequence). The V segment lost 7 bases and the J segment 4 bases; nucleotides outside the gene matches: 3. This CDR3 has 13 residues. CDR3 sequence reads: CASKGQGRTEAFF. For the CDR3, the DNA is TGTGCCAGCAAGGGACAGGGGCGCACTGAAGCTTTCTTT.

In its sample, this clonotype was seen once. A read error may explain this, as a much larger clone is one base away. It is likely a read error, because the conserved phenylalanine at the end of the CDR3 is missing. This chain connects TRBV7-9 to TRBJ2-6, with no clear D. The V end lost 8 bases, the J end lost 0 bases, and 5 bases lay between the germline ends. From germline, CDR1 is SEHNR and CDR2 FQNEAQ (reference sequence). CDR3 size: 13 residues. The CDR3 DNA reads TGTGCCAGCGGAACCTCTGGGGCCAACGTCCTGACTCTC. Its protein is CASGTSGANVLTL.

V gene TRBV28 combines with J gene TRBJ1-1; the D gene is possibly TRBD1 (6 bases). The germline V gene encodes CDR1 MDHEN and CDR2 SYDVKM. CDR3 length: 15 residues. The V end lost 5 bases, the J end lost 3 bases, and 16 bases lay between the germline ends. CDR3 coding DNA: TGTGCCAGCAGTGCCCTTCCAGGGGCGGACACTGAAGCTTTCTTT. Its translation is CASSALPGADTEAFF.

This clonotype occurred many times. V gene TRBV7-8 combines with J gene TRBJ1-2; D uncertain. Trimming took 2 bases from V and 0 from J, leaving 22 bases between them. CDR1 SGHVS and CDR2 FQNEAQ come from the germline V gene. The CDR3 has 19 amino acids. In DNA form, the CDR3 reads TGTGCCAGCAGCTTACTATTGAGAGGCAGCGCAAACCCTAACTATGGCTACACCTTC. It is translated as CASSLLLRGSANPNYGYTF. Filled out from reference TRBV7-8 and TRBJ1-2, the complete variable domain reads GAGVSQSPRYKVAKRGQDVALRCDPISGHVSLFWYQQALGQGPEFLTYFQNEAQLDKSGLPSDRFFAERPEGSVSTLKIQRTQQEDSAVYLCASSLLLRGSANPNYGYTFGSGTRLTVV.

V usage is TRBV2 and J usage is TRBJ1-2, with TRBD1 matching over 9 bases. V lost 5 bases and J lost 8; bases outside the gene matches: 12. CDR3 length equals 15 residues. CDR1 and CDR2 from the germline V gene are SNHLY and FYNNEI. Written as DNA, the CDR3 is TGTGCCAGCAGTCCCAGTAGGACAGGGGCGGGCGGCTACACCTTC. Translation: CASSPSRTGAGGYTF.

This clonotype has ten or more counts. The genes are TRBV2 and TRBJ1-6; tentative D call: TRBD1 (5 bases). Germline loops: CDR1 SNHLY, CDR2 FYNNEI. The V end lost 2 bases, the J end lost 6 bases, and 11 bases lay between the germline ends. The CDR3 sequence is 15 residues long. DNA for the CDR3: TGTGCCAGCAGTGAACCCCAGGGTGGTAATTCACCCCTCCACTTT. Its protein product is CASSEPQGGNSPLHF.

The chain carries TRBV28 and TRBJ1-4; TRBD1 aligns across 8 bases. Germline CDR1 and CDR2: MDHEN and SYDVKM. The CDR3 is made up of 16 amino acids. V was pared by 5 bases and J by 6 bases, with 11 bases of the junction left unmatched. CDR3 DNA: TGTGCCAGCAGTCCGGACAGGGCCCAAGGATATGAAAAACTGTTTTTT. Translated: CASSPDRAQGYEKLFF.

This chain uses TRBV29-1 with TRBJ1-2; TRBD1 aligns across 10 bases. This CDR3 has 15 residues. The germline gives CDR1 SQVTM, CDR2 ANQGSEA. V trimming: 3 bases; J trimming: 4 bases; junction bases outside the gene matches: 8. This chain's CDR3 is CSVDRTGGCSYGYTF. The CDR3 DNA reads TGCAGCGTTGACAGGACAGGGGGGTGTAGCTATGGCTACACCTTC.

The chain is built from TRBV27 and TRBJ2-7, with D possibly TRBD1 on 5 matching bases. Germline CDR1 MNHEY, CDR2 SMNVEV (reference sequence). Trimming took off 1 base at V and 7 bases at J, with 14 bases between the two ends. CDR3 length: 14 residues. The CDR3 nucleotides are TGTGCCAGCAGTTTATGGCAGGGTTTAGGGGAGCAGTACTTC. Residues: CASSLWQGLGEQYF.

This clonotype was counted many times. The chain carries TRBV2 and TRBJ2-2; D is unclear. From germline, CDR1 is SNHLY and CDR2 FYNNEI. This CDR3 has 14 residues. Trimming cost V 11 bases and J 0 bases, with 13 bases left between them. The CDR3 here is CARSPAANTGELFF. The CDR3 DNA reads as TGTGCCCGCTCCCCCGCGGCGAACACCGGGGAGCTGTTTTTT.

This rearrangement joins TRBV6-5 to TRBJ1-5, with D possibly matching TRBD1 (5 bases). Germline values: CDR1 MNHEY, CDR2 SVGAGI. The CDR3 consists of 13 residues. V gave up 6 bases and J gave up 9 bases, with 15 bases separating them. As DNA, the CDR3 is TGTGCCAGCAGCCTCCTGCGGGGGGGGCCCCAGCATTTT. This sequence encodes CASSLLRGGPQHF.

This clonotype has just a few counts. The chain is built from TRBV19 and TRBJ2-7; D gene unclear. Per germline, CDR1 LNHDA and CDR2 SQIVND (reference sequence). The V end was cut by 3 bases, the J end by 4 bases, with 13 bases between. The CDR3 is 14 amino acids. CDR3 in amino acids: CASSIRPGRYEQYF. Written as DNA, the CDR3 is TGTGCCAGTAGTATTCGGCCAGGCCGATACGAGCAGTACTTC.

This clonotype came up many times. This chain's CDR3 is CASTKTGDYEQYF. DNA for the CDR3: TGCGCCAGCACTAAGACAGGGGACTACGAGCAGTACTTC. The rearrangement uses TRBV10-1 and TRBJ2-7, with 8 bases that match TRBD1. V lost 7 bases, J lost 3 bases, and 5 bases stayed unmatched. The germline gives CDR1 WNHNN, CDR2 SYGVQD (reference sequence). The CDR3 has 13 residues.

The V call is TRBV7-2, the J call TRBJ2-7; a weak D match, TRBD2 (5 bases). Trimming shortened V by 3 bases and J by 6 bases, and 18 bases separated the two germline ends. The CDR3 runs to 15 residues. Germline CDR1 and CDR2: SGHTA and FQGNSA. The DNA of the CDR3 is TGTGCCAGCAGCTTGGATTCGGGGTTGGGGTTCGAGCAGTACTTC. Amino acid sequence: CASSLDSGLGFEQYF. Based on the CDR3 plus reference TRBV7-2 and TRBJ2-7, the full variable domain is GAGVSQSPSNKVTEKGKDVELRCDPISGHTALYWYRQSLGQGLEFLIYFQGNSAPDKSGLPSDRFSAERTGGSVSTLTIQRTQQEDSAVYLCASSLDSGLGFEQYFGPGTRLTVT.

In regard to this clonotype: A much larger clonotype is one base distant, so this may be a read error. CDR3 region: CSDEARKDSNTEAFF. CDR3 in DNA: TGCAGCGATGAAGCTAGGAAGGACTCGAACACTGAAGCTTTCTTT. This sequence joins TRBV29-1 and TRBJ1-1; no firm D call. Germline loops: CDR1 SQVTM, CDR2 ANQGSEA. The CDR3 is 15 residues long.

The V call is TRBV9, the J call TRBJ2-2; 9 bases fit TRBD1. The V gene end was trimmed by 3 bases and the J gene end by 7 bases; junction bases not matched to a gene: 13. CDR3 size: 17 residues. Germline CDR1 reads SGDLS; CDR2 reads YYNGEE. DNA for the CDR3: TGTGCCAGCAGCGAACGCACCGCACACAGGGGGCGCGGGGAGCTGTTTTTT. Its protein product is CASSERTAHRGRGELFF.